This T cell receptor (beta chain) was captured in a study of PD-L1 blockade in urothelial cancer. Germline V CDR1 and CDR2: LNHDA, SQIVND (reference sequence). V shed 4 bases and J shed 6 bases, with 19 bases lying between them. CDR3 length equals 16 residues. Templates that were synthetic TCR analogs were spiked into each PCR. Generated by immunoSEQ multiplex PCR, the TCRdb table keeps only in-frame clones and is missing some. The sample includes 40,000 to 60,000 clones, around 79% of them seen just once. Time point defined: pretreatment peripheral blood. The starting material was PBMCs, obtained around atezolizumab (anti-PD-L1) treatment. This rearrangement joins TRBV19 to TRBJ2-1; D possibly corresponds to TRBD2 (7 bases). This TCR was sampled from a man in his 70s with urothelial cancer. The CDR3 reads CASSTAGGQVTNEQFF. The CDR3 DNA sequence: TGTGCCAGTAGTACTGCCGGGGGGCAAGTCACCAATGAGCAGTTCTTC.